What follows are 14 T cell receptor beta chains derived from one specimen sequenced in a study of regulatory dendritic cells for organ transplantation. Assay used: immunoSEQ multiplex PCR; TCRdb lists only in-frame clones, some missing. The sample has roughly 35,000 clones; approximately 91% are singletons. Source material: naive CD4+ T cells from blood. The subset denotes: CD45RA+ naive T cells. The receptors originated from a human donor in good health.

The chain links TRBV19 to TRBJ2-7, with a weak D call TRBD1 (5 bases). This CDR3 has 15 residues. CDR1 LNHDA and CDR2 SQIVND come from the germline V gene (reference sequence). V lost 1 base and J 0 bases, leaving 10 bases between the germline ends. For the CDR3, the DNA is TGTGCCAGTAGTATAGTAGCAGGGCTCTCCTACGAGCAGTACTTC. It encodes CASSIVAGLSYEQYF.

This rearrangement joins TRBV11-2 to TRBJ2-7; D is unresolved. The CDR3 extends over 12 amino acids. Trimming shortened V by 2 bases and J by 2 bases, and 4 bases separated the two germline ends. The germline V gene has CDR1 SGHAT and CDR2 FQNNGV. CDR3 protein: CASSLLPYEQYF. DNA for the CDR3: TGTGCCAGCAGCTTACTCCCCTACGAGCAGTACTTC.

The rearrangement uses TRBV7-8 and TRBJ2-7; tentative D call: TRBD1 (6 bases). The CDR3 has 14 residues. CDR1 and CDR2 from the germline V gene are SGHVS and FQNEAQ. The V end was cut by 1 base, the J end by 6 bases, with 13 bases between. The chain's CDR3 is CASSLGQVTLEQYF. The CDR3 nucleotides are TGTGCCAGCAGCTTAGGACAGGTAACTCTCGAGCAGTACTTC. The entire variable domain, with the rest obtained from reference TRBV7-8 and TRBJ2-7, is as follows: GAGVSQSPRYKVAKRGQDVALRCDPISGHVSLFWYQQALGQGPEFLTYFQNEAQLDKSGLPSDRFFAERPEGSVSTLKIQRTQQEDSAVYLCASSLGQVTLEQYFGPGTRLTVT.

The chain joins TRBV18 to TRBJ2-2; perhaps TRBD1 as D (6 bases). In germline, CDR1 is KGHSH, CDR2 LQKENI. The CDR3 runs to 16 residues. The V end was cut by 0 bases, the J end by 3 bases, with 11 bases between. The CDR3 bases are TGTGCCAGCTCACCACCTGGTCAGGGGTACACCGGGGAGCTGTTTTTT. Protein: CASSPPGQGYTGELFF.

V and J are TRBV30 and TRBJ2-3; D might be TRBD1 (7 bases). The CDR3 contains 15 residues. The germline gives CDR1 GTSNPN, CDR2 SVGIG (reference sequence). V dropped 3 bases and J dropped 3 bases, with 16 bases sitting between them. This CDR3 is CAWSSGGPSTDTQYF. CDR3 nucleotides: TGTGCCTGGAGCTCAGGGGGGCCTAGTACAGATACGCAGTATTTT.

This chain uses TRBV2 with TRBJ2-5; 7 nucleotides line up with TRBD1. Trimming took 4 bases from V and 5 from J; bases not matched to a gene: 7. CDR3 size: 14 residues. Looked up from germline, CDR1 is SNHLY and CDR2 is FYNNEI. The DNA of the CDR3 is TGTGCCAGCAGTGCGACAGGGTCGGGGGAGACCCAGTACTTC. Translation: CASSATGSGETQYF.

The chain employs TRBV7-9 and TRBJ1-5, with TRBD1 matching 7 bases. There are 15 residues in the CDR3. Germline V gene lookup returns CDR1 SEHNR and CDR2 FQNEAQ (reference sequence). The V gene end was trimmed by 8 bases and the J gene end by 0 bases; junction bases not matched to a gene: 7. The CDR3 DNA reads TGTGCCAGCTCGAGGGACAGCCTTAGCAATCAGCCCCAGCATTTT. Translated, it gives CASSRDSLSNQPQHF.

The genes are TRBV4-3 and TRBJ2-2, with 8 bases that match TRBD2. CDR3 length equals 15 residues. Germline CDR1 LGHNA, CDR2 YSLEER. Germline trimming cut 0 bases from V and 8 bases from J; bases unmatched to any gene: 5. As DNA, the CDR3 is TGCGCCAGCAGCCAAGACATAGCGGGACGGGGGGAGCTGTTTTTT. Its protein product is CASSQDIAGRGELFF.

The chain couples TRBV7-9 to TRBJ1-4, with D perhaps matching TRBD1 (5 bases). The CDR3 loop spans 17 amino acids. In germline, CDR1 is SEHNR, CDR2 FQNEAQ (reference sequence). With 5 bases removed from V and 10 bases from J, the gap between germline ends came to 26 bases. CDR3 residues: CASSSIFRQTGSGKLFF. The CDR3 coding sequence is TGTGCCAGCAGCAGCATATTTCGACAGACTGGTAGTGGAAAACTGTTTTTT. Drawing the rest from reference TRBV7-9 and TRBJ1-4, the complete variable domain is DTGVSQNPRHKITKRGQNVTFRCDPISEHNRLYWYRQTLGQGPEFLTYFQNEAQLEKSRLLSDRFSAERPKGSFSTLEIQRTEQGDSAMYLCASSSIFRQTGSGKLFFGSGTQLSVL.

The chain joins TRBV18 to TRBJ1-4; D remains unclear. Per germline, CDR1 KGHSH and CDR2 LQKENI. With 4 bases removed from V and 8 bases from J, the gap between germline ends came to 8 bases. The CDR3 has 12 amino acids. This CDR3 reads CASSQAFEKLFF. Written as DNA, the CDR3 is TGTGCCAGCTCACAGGCCTTCGAAAAACTGTTTTTT.

The chain employs TRBV7-3 and TRBJ1-6; 7 bases map to TRBD1. Germline V CDR1 and CDR2: SGHTA, FQGTGA. This CDR3 is built from 16 residues. The V segment lost 2 bases and the J segment 4 bases; nucleotides outside the gene matches: 5. CDR3 loop: CASSLAGGSYNSPLHF. The CDR3 DNA reads TGTGCCAGCAGCTTAGCAGGGGGGTCATATAATTCACCCCTCCACTTT.

This clone appeared a single time. This chain joins TRBV6-5 and TRBJ1-1; D might be TRBD1 (6 bases). V lost 10 bases and J lost 11, with 17 bases in between. The germline V gene encodes CDR1 MNHEY and CDR2 SVGAGI. The CDR3 sequence is 11 residues long. The CDR3, as DNA: TGTGCCACCGAACGTGGGGGCTACGCTTTCTTT. Protein product: CATERGGYAFF.

The chain combines TRBV18 with TRBJ2-7; no definite D call. The CDR3 length is 11 residues. Looked up from germline, CDR1 is KGHSH and CDR2 is LQKENI. The V end was cut by 3 bases, the J end by 2 bases, with 2 bases between. CDR3 sequence: CASSPAYEQYF. The DNA of the CDR3 is TGTGCCAGCTCACCTGCCTACGAGCAGTACTTC.

The chain joins TRBV7-2 to TRBJ1-3; D is undetermined. CDR3 length: 13 amino acids. V lost 1 base, J lost 4 bases, and 5 bases lay in between. Germline V gives CDR1 SGHTA, CDR2 FQGNSA. The CDR3 spells CASSLGGGNTIYF. CDR3 DNA: TGTGCCAGCAGCTTAGGTGGGGGAAACACCATATATTTT. Using reference TRBV7-2 and TRBJ1-3 for the parts outside the CDR3, the full variable domain is GAGVSQSPSNKVTEKGKDVELRCDPISGHTALYWYRQSLGQGLEFLIYFQGNSAPDKSGLPSDRFSAERTGGSVSTLTIQRTQQEDSAVYLCASSLGGGNTIYFGEGSWLTVV.